The source of this T cell receptor (beta chain) is a study of CD8+ T cells in alopecia areata (dated 2018 in TCRdb). Background on the whole study: Treated patients were enrolled in an open-label pilot trial of oral tofacitinib at 5 to 10 mg twice daily for moderate-to-severe alopecia areata. Patients received tofacitinib for 6 to 18 months and were then followed off drug for 6 months to check for delayed response and recurrence. The SALT score, which quantifies the percentage of affected scalp surface area, was used to measure disease severity in treated patients. The study used high-throughput TCRbeta sequencing to examine T cell clonal expansion in alopecia areata, in both the C3H/HeJ mouse model and human patients. Scalp tissue and sorted CD4+ and CD8+ peripheral blood T cells from patchy and totalis/universalis alopecia areata patients and from healthy controls were covered by human TCRbeta sequencing. Patients on tofacitinib were biopsied at baseline and after 4 and 24 weeks of treatment, and several of the patients also had a later scalp biopsy. Clonality in the scalp was compared among normal scalp (n=4), patchy alopecia areata scalp (n=8), and alopecia totalis/universalis scalp (n=8). RNA was extracted with the PAXgene miRNA kit for fixed scalp, the miRNeasy kit for PBMCs, and the RNeasy kit for mouse skin. TCRbeta CDR3 regions were amplified by immunoSEQ multiplex PCR with 35 Vbeta forward and 13 Jbeta reverse primers.

What the study reported, not specific to this receptor: Because the treated cohort was small and included a single nonresponder, larger studies are needed to assess links between baseline CD8+ expansion and response. Tofacitinib significantly decreased scalp clonality and the number of expanded CD8+ clones among the top 100 scalp clones. Shared TCR sequences between patients were less evident than in mice, which may be partly attributable to HLA diversity in the patient population. Compared with normal scalp, lesional scalp had higher clonality and more expanded CD8+ clones, particularly in alopecia totalis/universalis, a pattern that suggests antigenic drive. Unlike mouse skin, where gammadelta T cells dominate, normal human skin contains resident alphabeta T cells that get sequenced too, which complicates analysis of the scalp TCR repertoire. Many expanded lesional clones persisted in scalp and blood during tofacitinib treatment, which may partly explain relapse after stopping treatment.

Libraries came from the immunoSEQ multiplex PCR assay. RNA was extracted from all samples and reverse transcribed into cDNA, which served as template for TCR sequencing. SuperScript III was used to make first-strand cDNA, primed with a 2:1 mix of oligo-dT and random hexamers. A synthetic immune receptor repertoire was used to measure amplification bias, and any remaining bias was corrected computationally. Concerning the study's data processing: Raw reads were preprocessed for error removal, and CDR3 was defined according to IMGT conventions as running from the conserved cysteine to phenylalanine. Clonality was calculated as 1 minus Shannon entropy normalized by log2 of the number of productive unique TCRs. CD4 or CD8 identity of scalp clones was inferred by cross-referencing scalp TCRbeta sequences with sorted blood CD4 and CD8 repertoires. TCRdb took over this immuneACCESS table, retaining in-frame rearrangements with V and J assigned. Such tables are incomplete; in checked studies, under half of the missing clones stem from an unresolved V gene, and the remainder is unexplained. The V and J calls and the clone size are those of that table, but D and trimming were determined from the DNA. A total of fewer than 250,000 clones appear in this sample, less than 45% of them only once. The leading ten clones occupy around 0.48% of the sample.

The treatment or condition label corresponds to: oral pan-JAK inhibitor, 5-10 mg twice daily. From alopecia areata patients, peripheral blood was collected along with lesional scalp punch biopsies. PBMCs were separated by density centrifugation and stained for CD3, CD4 and CD8, after which CD4+ and CD8+ T cells were sorted on a FACSAria. This clone has a single count. This receptor's antigen is unknown. No per-base quality is available; no much larger clone lies one base away. There are 15 amino acids in the CDR3, from cysteine to phenylalanine inclusive. CDR3 DNA only is kept here, 45 bases in frame from base 1. V lost 5 bases and J lost 9 bases, and the count of bases not matched to a germline gene is 8. CDR1 and CDR2, looked up from the germline V gene, are SGHVS and FNYEAQ.

This specimen consisted of CD4+ T cells sorted from blood, obtained between weeks 30 and 35, from a patient treated with tofacitinib. Recombination connected TRBV7-6 to TRBJ2-1, and 12 junction bases match TRBD2. This TCR was sampled from a human donor with alopecia areata. The CDR3 protein is CASSQRLAGEGEQFF. The DNA sequence is TGTGCCAGCAGCCAACGACTAGCGGGAGAGGGTGAGCAGTTCTTC.